This TCR beta chain originates from a study of cytomegalovirus exposure and HLA in healthy donors. In the study overall: One earlier analysis, a look at 180 million or so T cells, found 117 million unique TCR beta sequences. Findings and caveats of the study: Most subjects' HLA-A and HLA-B alleles were reportedly predicted from TCR beta sequences. The authors listed 150 to 200 TCR beta chains as cytomegalovirus-associated.

There are 17 residues in the CDR3. From germline, CDR1 is LGHNA and CDR2 YSLEER. Trimming at V came to 3 bases and at J to 9 bases, leaving 14 bases not matched to a gene. Nominally healthy donors were sampled, though unrecorded immune exposures were likely. With 60 Vbeta and 13 Jbeta primers, the PCR was carried out. Sequencing used immunoSEQ multiplex PCR; TCRdb keeps in-frame clones, though not all of them. The table has about 160,000 clones, around 76% seen once. To note about this clone: Antigen: not known.

This sequence originates from a man in his sixties in good health and CMV-seronegative. The sequenced sample was PBMCs. This chain joins TRBV4-3 and TRBJ2-1; 10 nucleotides agree with TRBD2. CDR3 bases: TGCGCCAGCAGCCATCCTAGGGCTAGCGGGAGTCTAGGTGAGCAGTTCTTC. Encoded protein: CASSHPRASGSLGEQFF.